The present T cell receptor beta chain was sequenced within a study of PD-1 blockade in classical Hodgkin lymphoma. Findings and caveats of the study: Relative to healthy donors, newly diagnosed patients reportedly had lower baseline TCR diversity, which was reported as lower still in relapsed/refractory patients. CD4+ TCR diversity, unlike CD8+, rose significantly by C4D1.

Using immunoSEQ multiplex PCR, the repertoire was profiled, and TCRdb retains in-frame clones only, with some absent. The repertoire holds fewer than 90,000 clones, with roughly 91% as singletons. The patients all showed relapse after autologous stem cell transplantation, while their brentuximab vedotin exposure varied. Best overall response was complete response, partial response or progressive disease in these relapsed/refractory classical Hodgkin lymphoma patients. Trimming cost V 0 bases and J 5 bases, with 5 bases left between them. The length of the CDR3 is 12 residues. Germline V gene sequence: CDR1 SGHTA, CDR2 FQGNSA. A note on this clone: Its antigen is unknown.

This chain links TRBV7-2 with TRBJ2-7; D not resolved. This clonotype originated in a human donor with classical Hodgkin lymphoma. This sample comprised peripheral blood mononuclear cells (PBMCs), obtained at baseline. The CDR3 region has the DNA TGTGCCAGCAGCTTAGCCCTGGACGAGCAGTACTTC. It codes for CASSLALDEQYF.